This T cell receptor beta chain was identified during a study of monozygotic twins with cystic fibrosis. Only in-frame clones appear in the TCRdb table, and some are missing; sequencing was by immunoSEQ multiplex PCR. The sample holds tens of thousands of clones, less than 98% seen once. CDR3 length: 15 residues. The germline V and J ends were trimmed by 1 base and 3 bases, with 12 bases remaining between them. Germline V gives CDR1 SGHTA, CDR2 FQGNSA. Material: blood. J is TRBJ1-2 and V is TRBV7-2; no firm D call. The sequence was obtained from a girl between 10 and 17 years old with cystic fibrosis. This chain's CDR3 is CASSLGGPGYYGYTF. In DNA form, the CDR3 reads TGTGCCAGCAGCTTAGGCGGCCCGGGGTACTATGGCTACACCTTC.